A single sample is the source of the 12 T cell receptor beta chains below, sequenced in a study of blood T cell repertoires in COVID-19. Data came from immunoSEQ multiplex PCR; TCRdb stores just in-frame clones and leaves some out. The table has some 340,000 clones, under 85% seen once; the top ten hold about 5.4%. The sample comprised PBMCs or T cells enriched from blood (not recorded which). The origin of the receptors is a woman aged 45 to 65 who had recovered from COVID-19.

The chain's CDR3 is CASSSVVGGRDGYTF. The CDR3 DNA reads as TGTGCCAGCAGCTCAGTAGTGGGGGGAAGGGATGGCTACACCTTC. The chain joins TRBV7-9 to TRBJ1-2; D possibly corresponds to TRBD1 (5 bases). The CDR3 runs to 15 residues. Trimming removed 4 bases from V and 6 bases from J, with 18 bases in between. Germline loops: CDR1 SEHNR, CDR2 FQNEAQ (reference sequence).

This chain connects TRBV29-1 to TRBJ1-2; D gene uncertain. The V gene's germline CDR1 is SQVTM and CDR2 ANQGSEA. CDR3 length: 11 residues. The V and J ends lost 4 bases and 8 bases respectively, with 11 bases between them. The CDR3 DNA reads TGCAGCGTTGGGGAGGCGGGAGGCTACACCTTC. Protein: CSVGEAGGYTF. The full variable domain, in which reference TRBV29-1 and TRBJ1-2 provide the parts outside the CDR3, is SAVISQKPSRDICQRGTSLTIQCQVDSQVTMMFWYRQQPGQSLTLIATANQGSEATYESGFVIDKFPISRPNLTFSTLTVSNMSPEDSSIYLCSVGEAGGYTFGSGTRLTVV.

This clone showed up just a few times. This chain connects TRBV5-1 to TRBJ1-4, with D perhaps TRBD1 (5 bases). Per germline, CDR1 SGHRS and CDR2 YFSETQ. Deletions cut 0 bases from V and 4 bases from J, with 10 bases between. This CDR3 region has 15 residues. The CDR3 region is CASSLGTLLNEKLFF. As DNA, the CDR3 is TGCGCCAGCAGCTTGGGGACACTCCTTAATGAAAAACTGTTTTTT.

J is TRBJ1-5 and V is TRBV6-2 or TRBV6-3; 7 nucleotides line up with TRBD1. From germline, CDR1 is MNHEY and CDR2 SVGEGT. The V and J ends lost 0 bases and 0 bases, in that order; junction bases with no gene match: 14. This CDR3 has 20 amino acids. The CDR3 loop is CASSYSVGTGVVYSNQPQHF. The CDR3 DNA reads TGTGCCAGCAGTTACTCGGTTGGCACAGGGGTGGTATATAGCAATCAGCCCCAGCATTTT.

The chain employs TRBV30 and TRBJ1-1; no reliable D call. Trimming stripped 0 bases from V and 1 base from J, with 6 bases between. CDR3 length: 13 residues. The germline V gene has CDR1 GTSNPN and CDR2 SVGIG (reference sequence). This CDR3 is CAWSVIGNTEAFF. The CDR3 DNA follows: TGTGCCTGGAGTGTAATCGGGAACACTGAAGCTTTCTTT.

J is TRBJ1-6 and V is TRBV7-6; tentative D call: TRBD1 (6 bases). CDR3 length: 16 amino acids. V lost 5 bases and J lost 7, with 18 bases in between. Germline V lookup: CDR1 SGHVS, CDR2 FNYEAQ. Written as DNA, the CDR3 is TGTGCCAGCAGCCCACAAACAGGGCTCCTCAATTCACCCCTCCACTTT. The encoded protein is CASSPQTGLLNSPLHF.

The chain joins TRBV18 to TRBJ1-4; TRBD1 matches 7 bases. Germline V gives CDR1 KGHSH, CDR2 LQKENI. Unmatched junction bases numbered 8, after V lost 0 bases and J lost 7 bases. The CDR3 loop spans 16 amino acids. CDR3 nucleotide sequence: TGTGCCAGCTCACCACCTGGGACAGTCGTAACTGAAAAACTGTTTTTT. Protein: CASSPPGTVVTEKLFF.

The V call is TRBV28, the J call TRBJ1-5; 7 bases fit TRBD1. The J segment lost 0 bases and the V segment lost 5 bases, leaving 4 bases of the junction unmatched. The germline gives CDR1 MDHEN, CDR2 SYDVKM. CDR3 length: 15 amino acids. The DNA for the CDR3 is TGTGCCAGCAGTATTGGGACAGTTAGCAATCAGCCCCAGCATTTT. It is translated as CASSIGTVSNQPQHF.

The chain joins TRBV30 to TRBJ1-1; weak D call: TRBD1 (6 bases). Germline lookup yields CDR1 GTSNPN and CDR2 SVGIG (reference sequence). The CDR3 spans 15 residues. The V gene lost 3 bases and the J gene lost 2 bases, with 16 bases spanning the gap. CDR3 amino acids: CAWRDYDRPNTEAFF. The CDR3 DNA is TGTGCCTGGAGGGATTATGACAGGCCTAACACTGAAGCTTTCTTT.

This sequence joins TRBV7-9 and TRBJ2-1, with 10 bases that match TRBD2. V lost 5 bases and J lost 9; bases outside the gene matches: 10. CDR3 length equals 15 residues. Germline values: CDR1 SEHNR, CDR2 FQNEAQ (reference sequence). The CDR3 coding sequence is TGTGCCAGCAGCCCGCCCGGGACTAGCGTCAGTGAGCAGTTCTTC. This sequence encodes CASSPPGTSVSEQFF.

In this sample, this clone turned up a few times. The chain is built from TRBV7-2 and TRBJ1-1, with unresolved D. The germline V gene has CDR1 SGHTA and CDR2 FQGNSA. This CDR3 spans 13 amino acids. V dropped 5 bases and J dropped 1 base, with 8 bases sitting between them. The CDR3 DNA sequence: TGTGCCAGCAGCACCACGAGGAACACTGAAGCTTTCTTT. Its protein is CASSTTRNTEAFF.

Here the CDR3 reads CASSFSPTGWLSGNTIYF. The DNA for the CDR3 is TGTGCCAGCAGCTTTTCCCCGACAGGGTGGTTGTCTGGAAACACCATATATTTT. The chain combines TRBV7-9 with TRBJ1-3; TRBD1 matches at 7 bases. Germline V lookup: CDR1 SEHNR, CDR2 FQNEAQ (reference sequence). V dropped 3 bases and J dropped 1; count of bases not matched to a gene: 12. The CDR3 runs 18 residues.